These T cell receptor beta chains were read from a single sample in a study of blood T cells in healthy people across ages. TCRdb reprocessed the 5' RACE reads with MiXCR, giving one entry per CDR3 protein. The table shows around 750,000 distinct CDR3 sequences, with approximately 55% occurring only once. Sequencing input: blood. All receptors derive from a man older than 75 in good health. Each CDR3 is given with its conserved first and last residue. D genes are given only for firm matches. For some rows the clone size is stated as once, few or many, or as a class when expanded; others skip it.

d_gene,abundance,j_gene,v_gene,CDR3aa,CDR3nt
TRBD1,NA,TRBJ2-5,TRBV20-1,CSASPRTGNGETQYF,TGCAGTGCTAGTCCCAGGACAGGGAACGGAGAGACCCAGTACTTC
TRBD1,NA,TRBJ1-5,TRBV5-1,CASSLSGQTNQPQHF,TGCGCCAGCAGCTTGTCGGGACAGACCAATCAGCCCCAGCATTTT
TRBD2,NA,TRBJ2-1,TRBV3-1,CASSQDPSGREYNEQFF,TGTGCCAGCAGCCAAGATCCTAGCGGGAGGGAGTACAATGAGCAGTTCTTC
NA,few,TRBJ1-4,TRBV12-3/TRBV12-4,CASSLGGGKLFF,TGTGCCAGCAGTTTGGGAGGCGGAAAACTGTTTTTT
NA,NA,TRBJ2-3,TRBV27,CASSFQRGRYAYF,TGTGCCAGCAGTTTTCAGCGCGGTAGATACGCGTATTTT
TRBD1,NA,TRBJ2-5,TRBV20-1,CSARTGDEQYF,TGCAGTGCCAGGACAGGGGATGAGCAGTACTTC
TRBD1,NA,TRBJ2-7,TRBV2,CASGKGQGTYEQYF,TGTGCCAGCGGGAAGGGACAGGGGACCTACGAGCAGTACTTC
NA,NA,TRBJ2-3,TRBV6-6,CASSSGNRFPDTQYF,TGTGCCAGCAGTTCGGGAAACAGGTTCCCAGATACGCAGTATTTT
TRBD2,NA,TRBJ2-1,TRBV11-1,CASRQPGLAGSPYNEQFF,TGTGCCAGCAGGCAACCGGGACTAGCGGGGTCACCCTACAATGAGCAGTTCTTC
TRBD2,NA,TRBJ2-7,TRBV20-1,CSAKNSGRPPYEQYF,TGCAGTGCTAAGAACAGCGGGAGGCCTCCCTACGAGCAGTACTTC
TRBD1,NA,TRBJ2-1,TRBV5-1,CASSLQGLIYNEQFF,TGCGCCAGCAGCCTACAGGGGCTGATTTACAATGAGCAGTTCTTC
NA,NA,TRBJ2-6,TRBV18,CASSPRLGASSGANVLTF,TGTGCCAGCTCACCACGTCTAGGGGCCAGCTCTGGGGCCAACGTCCTGACTTTC
NA,NA,TRBJ1-2,TRBV3-1,CASSQVLSRDGYTF,TGTGCCAGCAGCCAAGTCCTGTCCCGGGATGGCTACACCTTC
NA,NA,TRBJ2-3,TRBV20-1,CSARLRDSTDTQYF,TGCAGTGCTAGACTCCGGGACAGCACAGATACGCAGTATTTT
NA,NA,TRBJ2-1,TRBV3-1,CASSLGRRSHNEQFF,TGTGCCAGCAGCCTAGGGAGAAGGTCTCACAATGAGCAGTTCTTC
NA,few,TRBJ2-3,TRBV3-1,CASSQDQLHTDTQYF,TGTGCCAGCAGCCAAGATCAGCTTCACACAGATACGCAGTATTTT
NA,few,TRBJ2-4,TRBV6-2/TRBV6-3,CASSSSADKNIQYF,TGTGCCAGCAGTTCCAGTGCTGACAAAAACATTCAGTACTTC
NA,NA,TRBJ2-7,TRBV6-6,CASSGVGGPSEQYF,TGTGCCAGCAGTGGTGTTGGAGGCCCCTCCGAGCAGTACTTC
NA,NA,TRBJ2-1,TRBV12-3/TRBV12-4,CASSGGIEQFF,TGTGCCAGCAGTGGTGGGATTGAGCAGTTCTTC
TRBD2,few,TRBJ2-7,TRBV10-1,CASSEFKLADGSGEQYF,TGCGCCAGCAGTGAGTTCAAACTAGCGGACGGGTCTGGCGAGCAGTACTTC
NA,NA,TRBJ2-7,TRBV18,CASSPQATYEQYF,TGTGCCAGCTCACCACAGGCGACCTACGAGCAGTACTTC
TRBD1,NA,TRBJ2-3,TRBV5-1,CASSPTAGGRYAYF,TGCGCCAGCAGCCCGACGGCAGGGGGCAGATACGCGTATTTT
TRBD2,NA,TRBJ2-1,TRBV2,CASSDAPGASGSDEQFF,TGTGCCAGCAGTGATGCCCCGGGTGCGAGCGGGAGCGATGAGCAGTTCTTC
NA,NA,TRBJ2-1,TRBV6-5,CASSYGAPGRGEQFF,TGTGCCAGCAGTTACGGAGCGCCTGGCCGTGGTGAGCAGTTCTTC
NA,NA,TRBJ2-5,TRBV4-1,CASSQDLSTGTAETQYF,TGCGCCAGCAGCCAAGATTTGTCGACTGGTACGGCGGAGACCCAGTACTTC
NA,NA,TRBJ1-1,TRBV7-8,CASSLVQGVTEAFF,TGTGCCAGCAGCTTAGTCCAGGGCGTCACTGAAGCTTTCTTT
TRBD2,many,TRBJ2-3,TRBV6-6,CASSYRLAGHRDAYF,TGTGCCAGCAGTTACAGACTAGCGGGGCACAGAGACGCGTATTTT
TRBD2,NA,TRBJ2-1,TRBV7-9,CASSLRQGLAGGPHEQFF,TGTGCCAGCAGCTTACGACAGGGACTAGCGGGAGGGCCCCATGAGCAGTTCTTC
TRBD1,NA,TRBJ2-5,TRBV9,CASSVGGGDETQYF,TGTGCCAGCAGCGTAGGAGGGGGCGATGAGACCCAGTACTTC
TRBD2,NA,TRBJ2-1,TRBV24-1,CATSDPGGGNNEQFF,TGTGCCACCAGTGACCCGGGGGGAGGGAACAATGAGCAGTTCTTC
NA,once,TRBJ2-5,TRBV5-1,CASSFQTGQETQYF,TGCGCCAGCAGCTTTCAGACAGGACAAGAGACCCAGTACTTC
TRBD2,NA,TRBJ2-7,TRBV5-1,CASSLQPLGRGSYEQYF,TGCGCCAGCAGCTTGCAACCCTTGGGGAGGGGCTCCTACGAGCAGTACTTC
NA,medium-sized,TRBJ1-2,TRBV3-1,CASSQAHGYTF,TGTGCCAGCAGCCAAGCACATGGCTACACCTTC
NA,few,TRBJ2-7,TRBV11-2,CASSLPGREYEQYF,TGTGCCAGCAGCCTTCCGGGACGGGAATACGAGCAGTACTTC
NA,NA,TRBJ2-5,TRBV5-1,CASSLLGAGETQYF,TGCGCCAGCAGCTTGCTGGGGGCTGGGGAGACCCAGTACTTC
NA,NA,TRBJ2-2,TRBV3-1,CASSSLPRGTGELFF,TGTGCCAGCAGCTCGCTGCCGCGTGGAACCGGGGAGCTGTTTTTT
TRBD1,few,TRBJ2-1,TRBV11-3,CASRAGGLKNEQFF,TGTGCCAGCCGGGCAGGGGGCTTGAAAAATGAGCAGTTCTTC
NA,few,TRBJ2-1,TRBV11-2,CASSLEHGREQFF,TGTGCCAGCAGCTTAGAGCACGGTAGGGAGCAGTTCTTC
NA,few,TRBJ2-7,TRBV7-2,CASSPLGLASYEQYF,TGTGCCAGCAGCCCCCTCGGACTCGCCTCCTACGAGCAGTACTTC
TRBD1,few,TRBJ2-1,TRBV3-1,CASSQENRGSYNEQFF,TGTGCCAGCAGCCAAGAAAACAGGGGCTCCTACAATGAGCAGTTCTTC
TRBD2,few,TRBJ2-5,TRBV5-5,CASSRGGSETQYF,TGTGCCAGCAGCCGGGGGGGGTCGGAGACCCAGTACTTC
TRBD2,NA,TRBJ2-7,TRBV12-3/TRBV12-4,CASRHTSGSAYEQYF,TGTGCCAGCAGGCATACTAGCGGGAGCGCCTACGAGCAGTACTTC